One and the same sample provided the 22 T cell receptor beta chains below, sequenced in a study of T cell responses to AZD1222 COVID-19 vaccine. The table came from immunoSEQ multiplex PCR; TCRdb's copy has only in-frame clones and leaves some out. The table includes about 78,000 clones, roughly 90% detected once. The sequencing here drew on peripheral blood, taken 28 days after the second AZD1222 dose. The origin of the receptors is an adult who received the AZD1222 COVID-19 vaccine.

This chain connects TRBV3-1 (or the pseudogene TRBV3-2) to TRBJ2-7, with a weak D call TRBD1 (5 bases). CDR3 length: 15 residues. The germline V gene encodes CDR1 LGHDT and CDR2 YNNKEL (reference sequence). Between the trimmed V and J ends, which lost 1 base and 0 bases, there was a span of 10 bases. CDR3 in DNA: TGTGCCAGCAGCCAAGGTCCCCAGGGCTCCTACGAGCAGTACTTC. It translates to CASSQGPQGSYEQYF.

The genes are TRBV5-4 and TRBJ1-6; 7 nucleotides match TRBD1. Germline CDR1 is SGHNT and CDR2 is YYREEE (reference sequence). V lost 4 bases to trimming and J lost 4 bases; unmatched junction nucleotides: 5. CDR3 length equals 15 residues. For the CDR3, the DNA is TGTGCCAGCAGCGAAACGACAGGGTATAATTCACCCCTCCACTTT. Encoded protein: CASSETTGYNSPLHF.

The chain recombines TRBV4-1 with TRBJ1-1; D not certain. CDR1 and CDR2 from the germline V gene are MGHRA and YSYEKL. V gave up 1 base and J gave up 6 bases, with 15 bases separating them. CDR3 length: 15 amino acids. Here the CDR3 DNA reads TGCGCCAGCAGCCAAGGGGCGGAACCATACTCTGAAGCTTTCTTT. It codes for CASSQGAEPYSEAFF.

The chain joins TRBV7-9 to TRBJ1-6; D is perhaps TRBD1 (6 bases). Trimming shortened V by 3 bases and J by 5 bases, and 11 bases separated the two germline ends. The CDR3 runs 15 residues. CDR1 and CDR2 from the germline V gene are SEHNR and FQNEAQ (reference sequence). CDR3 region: CASSFSQGNNSPLHF. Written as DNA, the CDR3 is TGTGCCAGCAGCTTTTCACAGGGAAATAATTCACCCCTCCACTTT.

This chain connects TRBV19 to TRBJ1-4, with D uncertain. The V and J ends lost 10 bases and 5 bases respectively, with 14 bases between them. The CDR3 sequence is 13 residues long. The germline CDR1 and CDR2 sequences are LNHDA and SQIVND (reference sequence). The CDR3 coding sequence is TGTGCCACCGCCCGAAGGGAGAATGAAAAACTGTTTTTT. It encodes CATARRENEKLFF.

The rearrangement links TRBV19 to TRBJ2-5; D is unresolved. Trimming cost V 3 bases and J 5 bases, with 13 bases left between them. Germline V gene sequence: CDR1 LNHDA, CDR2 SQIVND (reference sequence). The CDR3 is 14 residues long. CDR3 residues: CASSIGLLEETQYF. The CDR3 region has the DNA TGTGCCAGTAGTATCGGGCTATTGGAGGAGACCCAGTACTTC.

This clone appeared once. This CDR3 is CASSPRLAGNNEQFF. CDR3 DNA: TGTGCCAGCAGCCCCCGACTAGCGGGGAACAATGAGCAGTTCTTC. This chain links TRBV7-9 with TRBJ2-1; 11 positions match TRBD2. This CDR3 spans 15 amino acids. Germline V CDR1 and CDR2: SEHNR, FQNEAQ (reference sequence). Losses at the gene ends were 5 bases for V and 5 bases for J; bases not matched to a gene: 5.

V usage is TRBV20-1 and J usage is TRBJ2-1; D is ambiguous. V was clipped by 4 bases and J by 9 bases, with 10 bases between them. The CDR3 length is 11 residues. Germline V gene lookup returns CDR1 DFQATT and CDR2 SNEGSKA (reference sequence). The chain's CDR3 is CSATGSGEQFF. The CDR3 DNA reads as TGCAGTGCTACCGGGTCGGGTGAGCAGTTCTTC.

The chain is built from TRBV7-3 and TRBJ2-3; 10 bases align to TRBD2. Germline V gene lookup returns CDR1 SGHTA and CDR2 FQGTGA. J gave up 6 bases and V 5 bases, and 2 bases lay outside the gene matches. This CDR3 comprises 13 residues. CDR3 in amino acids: CASSKTSGDTQYF. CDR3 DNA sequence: TGTGCCAGCAGCAAGACTAGCGGGGATACGCAGTATTTT.

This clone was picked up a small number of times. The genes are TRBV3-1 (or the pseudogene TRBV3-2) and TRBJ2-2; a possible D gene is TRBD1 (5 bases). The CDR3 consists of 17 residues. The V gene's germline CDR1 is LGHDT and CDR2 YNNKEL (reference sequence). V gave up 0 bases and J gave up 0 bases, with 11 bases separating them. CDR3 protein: CASSQDWGASNTGELFF. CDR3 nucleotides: TGTGCCAGCAGCCAAGATTGGGGCGCCTCGAACACCGGGGAGCTGTTTTTT.

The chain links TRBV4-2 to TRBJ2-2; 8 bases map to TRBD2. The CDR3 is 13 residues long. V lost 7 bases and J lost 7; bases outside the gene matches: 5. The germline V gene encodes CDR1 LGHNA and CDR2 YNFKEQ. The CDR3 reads CASTTSEHGELFF. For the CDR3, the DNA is TGTGCCAGCACGACTAGCGAGCACGGGGAGCTGTTTTTT.

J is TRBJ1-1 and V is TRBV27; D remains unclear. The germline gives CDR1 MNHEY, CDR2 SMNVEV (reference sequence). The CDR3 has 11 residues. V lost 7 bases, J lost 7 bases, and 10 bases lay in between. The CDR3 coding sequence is TGTGCCAGCAAAGATTGGGTTGAAGCTTTCTTT. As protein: CASKDWVEAFF.

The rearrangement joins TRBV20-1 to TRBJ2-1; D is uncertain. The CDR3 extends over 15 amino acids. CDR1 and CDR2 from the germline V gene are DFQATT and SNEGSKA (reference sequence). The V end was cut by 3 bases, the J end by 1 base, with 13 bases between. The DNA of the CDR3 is TGCAGTGCTAGTATCGGAATCGGTTCCTACAATGAGCAGTTCTTC. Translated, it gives CSASIGIGSYNEQFF.

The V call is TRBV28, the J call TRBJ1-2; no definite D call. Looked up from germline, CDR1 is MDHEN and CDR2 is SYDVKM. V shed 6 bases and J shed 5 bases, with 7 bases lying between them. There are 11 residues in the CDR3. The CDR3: CASREVYGYTF. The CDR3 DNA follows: TGTGCCAGCAGAGAGGTATATGGCTACACCTTC.

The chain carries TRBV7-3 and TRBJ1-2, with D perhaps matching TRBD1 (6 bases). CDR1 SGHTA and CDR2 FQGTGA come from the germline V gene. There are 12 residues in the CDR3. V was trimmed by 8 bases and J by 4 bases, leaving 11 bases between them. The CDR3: CASGDKFYGYTF. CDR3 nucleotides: TGTGCCAGCGGGGACAAGTTCTATGGCTACACCTTC.

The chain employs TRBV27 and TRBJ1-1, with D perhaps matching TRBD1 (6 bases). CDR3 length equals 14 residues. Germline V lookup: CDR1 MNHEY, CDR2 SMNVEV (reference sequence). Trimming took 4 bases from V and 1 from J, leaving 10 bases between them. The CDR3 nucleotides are TGTGCCAGCAGTTCAGACAGGAGGAACACTGAAGCTTTCTTT. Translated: CASSSDRRNTEAFF.

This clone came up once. The CDR3 region is CASSSSTLYQETQYF. CDR3 DNA: TGTGCCAGCAGCTCCTCGACATTGTACCAAGAGACCCAGTACTTC. The chain employs TRBV6-5 and TRBJ2-5, with D uncertain. From germline, CDR1 is MNHEY and CDR2 SVGAGI. The CDR3 consists of 15 residues. V was trimmed by 6 bases and J by 0 bases, leaving 14 bases between them.

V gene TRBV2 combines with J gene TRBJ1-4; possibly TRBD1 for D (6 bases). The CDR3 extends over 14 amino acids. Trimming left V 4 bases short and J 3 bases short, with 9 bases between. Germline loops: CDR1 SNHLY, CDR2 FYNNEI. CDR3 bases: TGTGCCAGCAGTGGAGGACAGTCTAATGAAAAACTGTTTTTT. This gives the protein CASSGGQSNEKLFF. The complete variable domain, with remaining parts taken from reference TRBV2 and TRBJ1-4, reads EPEVTQTPSHQVTQMGQEVILRCVPISNHLYFYWYRQILGQKVEFLVSFYNNEISEKSEIFDDQFSVERPDGSNFTLKIRSTKLEDSAMYFCASSGGQSNEKLFFGSGTQLSVL.

This CDR3 is CASSPRQGATEAFF. CDR3 bases: TGTGCCAGCTCACCGAGACAGGGGGCTACTGAAGCTTTCTTT. The genes are TRBV18 and TRBJ1-1, with 10 bases fitting TRBD1. This CDR3 is built from 14 residues. Germline loops: CDR1 KGHSH, CDR2 LQKENI. The junction had 3 bases not matched to a gene; V was cut back by 3 bases and J by 5 bases.

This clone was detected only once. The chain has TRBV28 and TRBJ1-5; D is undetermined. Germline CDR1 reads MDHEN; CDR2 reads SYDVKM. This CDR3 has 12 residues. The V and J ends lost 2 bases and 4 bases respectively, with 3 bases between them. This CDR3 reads CASSLRNQPQHF. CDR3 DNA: TGTGCCAGCAGTTTAAGGAATCAGCCCCAGCATTTT.

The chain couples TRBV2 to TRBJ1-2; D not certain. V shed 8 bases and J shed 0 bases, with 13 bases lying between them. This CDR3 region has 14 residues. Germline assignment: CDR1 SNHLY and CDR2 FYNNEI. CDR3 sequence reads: CASGETRPNYGYTF. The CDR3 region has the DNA TGTGCCAGCGGGGAGACAAGGCCTAACTATGGCTACACCTTC.

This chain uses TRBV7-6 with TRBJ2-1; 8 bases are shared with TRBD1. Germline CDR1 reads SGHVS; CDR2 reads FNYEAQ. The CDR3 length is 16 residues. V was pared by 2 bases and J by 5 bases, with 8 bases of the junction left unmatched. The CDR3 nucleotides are TGTGCCAGCAGCTTAAGAACAGGGGGGTCGAACAATGAGCAGTTCTTC. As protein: CASSLRTGGSNNEQFF.